Listed below are T cell receptor beta chains from one sample, sequenced in a study of shared clonotypes between healthy human individuals. Generated by immunoSEQ multiplex PCR, the TCRdb table keeps only in-frame clones and is missing some. The repertoire holds about 800,000 clones, with about 96% as singletons. What was sequenced was naive CD8+ T cells sorted from blood. The receptors originated from a man between 25 and 39 years old in good health. CDR3s include the opening cysteine and the closing phenylalanine or tryptophan. A D gene is named only where the DNA matches it firmly. Some rows have no size entry. The others give once, few or many, or a class for an expanded clone.

V gene	clone size	J gene	D gene	CDR3 DNA	CDR3 protein
TRBV11-2	.	TRBJ2-5	TRBD1	TGTGCCAGCAGCACCCGACAGGGGGCGTTTGAAGAGACCCAGTACTTC	CASSTRQGAFEETQYF
TRBV27	once	TRBJ2-7	TRBD1	TGTGCCAGCAGTCCGGGACAGGGGGGCTCCTACGAGCAGTACTTC	CASSPGQGGSYEQYF
TRBV7-8	.	TRBJ2-1	TRBD1	TGTGCCAGCAGCTTATCCGGGACAGTGGATGAGCAGTTCTTC	CASSLSGTVDEQFF
TRBV7-2	.	TRBJ2-1	TRBD1	TGTGCCAGCAGAAATCCGGGACAGGGAGTGGGTGAGCAGTTCTTC	CASRNPGQGVGEQFF
TRBV27	.	TRBJ1-2	.	TGTGCCAGCAGTAAAGGACACATCTATGGCTACACCTTC	CASSKGHIYGYTF
TRBV29-1	.	TRBJ2-1	.	TGCAGCGTTGGCCCCTACGGACCTGAGCAGTTCTTC	CSVGPYGPEQFF
TRBV25-1	.	TRBJ2-2	.	TGTGCCAGCAGTGAGATAGGAGGGGGCGTCTCCACCGGGGAGCTGTTTTTT	CASSEIGGGVSTGELFF
TRBV9	.	TRBJ2-7	.	TGTGCCAGCAGCGTAGGATCGGACCCAGCCTACGAGCAGTACTTC	CASSVGSDPAYEQYF
TRBV4-1	.	TRBJ2-7	TRBD1	TGCGCCAGCAGCAGTTTAGCAGGGGGCGAGCAGTACTTC	CASSSLAGGEQYF
TRBV5-6	.	TRBJ2-7	TRBD1	TGTGCCAGCAGCGACCGGGACAGGGTGACCTACGAGCAGTACTTC	CASSDRDRVTYEQYF
TRBV21-1	.	TRBJ2-5	.	TGTGCCAGCAGCAAATCCCGGGACAGCACTAAAGGGGGGGAGACCCAGTACTTC	CASSKSRDSTKGGETQYF
TRBV29-1	.	TRBJ2-7	.	TGCAGCGTCAGGGTGGGCTTTGGTTACGAGCAGTACTTC	CSVRVGFGYEQYF
TRBV6-1	once	TRBJ1-1	.	TGTGCCAGCAGGCCAGGGCTGTCTGAAGCTTTCTTT	CASRPGLSEAFF
TRBV9	.	TRBJ2-1	TRBD2	TGTGCCAGCTCCCTGGGCGGGAGTTCGGGGAATGAGCAGTTCTTC	CASSLGGSSGNEQFF
TRBV5-6	.	TRBJ2-7	.	TGTGCCAGCAGCGGAGGGGGCTACGAGCAGTACTTC	CASSGGGYEQYF
TRBV6-5	.	TRBJ1-4	TRBD1	TGTGCCAGCAGTTCCTCAGGGGGGAGTGAAAAACTGTTTTTT	CASSSSGGSEKLFF
TRBV6-5	.	TRBJ1-5	.	TGTGCCAGCAGCTCACTCCAGGGACAGCCCCAGCATTTT	CASSSLQGQPQHF
TRBV19	.	TRBJ2-1	.	TGTGCCAGTAGTTCTCCGATCATAAGCTCCTACAATGAGCAGTTCTTC	CASSSPIISSYNEQFF
TRBV9	.	TRBJ2-7	TRBD2	TGTGCCAGCAGCGTATCCGGACTAGCGGGCTACGAGCAGTACTTC	CASSVSGLAGYEQYF
TRBV11-2	.	TRBJ2-7	TRBD2	TGTGCCAGCCGTCAACTAGCGGGAGTCGGGTACGAGCAGTACTTC	CASRQLAGVGYEQYF
TRBV19	.	TRBJ1-1	.	TGTGCCAGTAGTATAGCTCTGGGTCTGACTGAAGCTTTCTTT	CASSIALGLTEAFF
TRBV19	.	TRBJ2-1	TRBD2	TGTGCCAGTAGTATAGGGACTAGCGGCCTCTTAGTGAACAATGAGCAGTTCTTC	CASSIGTSGLLVNNEQFF
TRBV25-1	.	TRBJ1-2	TRBD1	TGTGCCAGCAGTGGGGGGACAGGGACTAACTATGGCTACACCTTC	CASSGGTGTNYGYTF
TRBV14	.	TRBJ2-7	TRBD2	TGTGCCAGCAGCCAAGATTTTTATCGGGACCCCGGTCTAGCGGGGGCCTACGAGCAGTACTTC	CASSQDFYRDPGLAGAYEQYF
TRBV28	.	TRBJ1-1	TRBD1	TGTGCCAGCAAAACGGACAGGGACCTTTTAATGAACACTGAAGCTTTCTTT	CASKTDRDLLMNTEAFF
TRBV19	few	TRBJ2-7	TRBD2	TGTGCCAGTAGTCAACGACTAGCGGGAGGGCCTAAGGACGAGCAGTACTTC	CASSQRLAGGPKDEQYF
TRBV9	.	TRBJ2-7	.	TGTGCCAGCAGCGTGGGGAGGGGGTTCGACGAGCAGTACTTC	CASSVGRGFDEQYF
TRBV7-9	.	TRBJ2-1	TRBD2	TGTGCCAGCAGCTTATCACTAGCGGGAGGGTCCTACAATGAGCAGTTCTTC	CASSLSLAGGSYNEQFF
TRBV27	.	TRBJ2-1	TRBD2	TGTGCCAGCAGTCCGCGGACTAGCGTTGAGCAGTTCTTC	CASSPRTSVEQFF
TRBV18	.	TRBJ2-1	.	TGTGCCAGCTCAGAAACAGACAATGAGCAGTTCTTC	CASSETDNEQFF
TRBV10-3	.	TRBJ2-3	.	TGTGCCATCAGTGCTTTAGGGCGGGACAGTAGCACAGATACGCAGTATTTT	CAISALGRDSSTDTQYF
TRBV9	.	TRBJ2-7	.	TGTGCCAGCAGCGTAGGGGGCGAACCGGACGAGCAGTACTTC	CASSVGGEPDEQYF
TRBV7-9	.	TRBJ2-1	.	TGTGCCAGCAGCCGCCACGATATAGCGGATAGCTCCTACAATGAGCAGTTCTTC	CASSRHDIADSSYNEQFF
TRBV5-6	.	TRBJ2-2	.	TGTGCCAGCAGCTTCTCAGGGTTCCGGGAGCTGTTTTTT	CASSFSGFRELFF
TRBV5-6	.	TRBJ2-7	TRBD2	TGTGCCAGCAGCTCCTTGCCCCCCACTAGCGGGATTACCTACGAGCAGTACTTC	CASSSLPPTSGITYEQYF
TRBV19	.	TRBJ2-7	TRBD1	TGTGCCAGTACGACAGGGTCCGAGCAGTACTTC	CASTTGSEQYF
TRBV9	once	TRBJ2-3	.	TGTGCCAGCAGCACCGAGGGGTTATGGACAGATACGCAGTATTTT	CASSTEGLWTDTQYF
TRBV5-6	.	TRBJ2-1	.	TGTGCCAGCAGCAACGTAAATGACAAGAGCTCCTACAATGAGCAGTTCTTC	CASSNVNDKSSYNEQFF
TRBV4-1	.	TRBJ2-7	TRBD1	TGCGCCAGCAGCCAAGAGGGGACAGGCTACGAGCAGTACTTC	CASSQEGTGYEQYF
TRBV6-6	.	TRBJ2-2	.	TGTGCCAGCGAAGCCCCTACGGGACTCCACACCGGGGAGCTGTTTTTT	CASEAPTGLHTGELFF
TRBV27	.	TRBJ2-7	TRBD2	TGTGCCAGCAGTCTCCGGGGGGGGTATGAGCAGTACTTC	CASSLRGGYEQYF
TRBV23-1	.	TRBJ2-3	TRBD1	TGCGCCAGCAGTCAATGGACAGGGCGCACAGATACGCAGTATTTT	CASSQWTGRTDTQYF
TRBV11-2	.	TRBJ2-2	TRBD2	TGTGCCAGCAGCCCCATGGGACTAGTTGTCCCCGGGGAGCTGTTTTTT	CASSPMGLVVPGELFF
TRBV11-2	once	TRBJ2-3	.	TGTGCCAGCAGCTCTTGGGCGGACTCCACAGATACGCAGTATTTT	CASSSWADSTDTQYF
TRBV5-4	once	TRBJ2-7	.	TGTGCCAGCAGCGTCGTGGCTACCTACGAGCAGTACTTC	CASSVVATYEQYF
TRBV7-9	.	TRBJ2-7	.	TGTGCCAGCAGCTTAGCCGACCGTTTAAGCGAGCAGTACTTC	CASSLADRLSEQYF
TRBV25-1	.	TRBJ2-7	.	TGTGCCAGCAGCGCGGGACTGTACGAGCAGTACTTC	CASSAGLYEQYF
TRBV6-5	.	TRBJ1-4	.	TGTGCCAGCAGTTACTCAGGGACGGGCTCTCAACTGTTTTTT	CASSYSGTGSQLFF
TRBV11-3	once	TRBJ2-1	TRBD2	TGTGCCAGCAGCTTTACTAGCGGGAGTTTTGATGAGCAGTTCTTC	CASSFTSGSFDEQFF
TRBV7-2	.	TRBJ1-5	TRBD1	TGTGCCAGCAGCTTAGGGGGACAGGGGGCCCAGCAGCCCCAGCATTTT	CASSLGGQGAQQPQHF
TRBV4-1	.	TRBJ2-4	.	TGCGCCAGCAGCCAACCACCCGGGGGGCAACGGGGCAAAAACATTCAGTACTTC	CASSQPPGGQRGKNIQYF
TRBV30	few	TRBJ2-3	.	TGTGCCTGCCTAATTCTGGGATCTTCAGGTACGCAGTATTTT	CACLILGSSGTQYF
TRBV29-1	.	TRBJ1-1	TRBD1	TGCAGCGTCGAAGGGGGACAGGCGAACACTGAAGCTTTCTTT	CSVEGGQANTEAFF
TRBV2	.	TRBJ1-2	TRBD1	TGTGCCAGCAGTGGACAGGGCGAGTATGGCTACACCTTC	CASSGQGEYGYTF
TRBV6-1	.	TRBJ2-1	.	TGTGCCAGCAGTGAAGGGATAGTTCCCAATGAGCAGTTCTTC	CASSEGIVPNEQFF
TRBV27	.	TRBJ2-2	.	TGTGCCAGCAGTGTACTGGGTTCCGGGGAGCTGTTTTTT	CASSVLGSGELFF
TRBV10-1	.	TRBJ2-1	TRBD1	TGCGCCAGCAGTGAGACCTGGGACAGCTCCCGAAGGAATGAGCAGTTCTTC	CASSETWDSSRRNEQFF
TRBV10-2	.	TRBJ1-5	.	TGCGCCAGCAGTGACCAGAGGGCTTGGGGGGCGCGTCAGCCCCAGCATTTT	CASSDQRAWGARQPQHF
TRBV7-2	.	TRBJ1-2	.	TGTGCCAGCAGCTTGACAGATGACTATGGCTACACCTTC	CASSLTDDYGYTF
TRBV7-8	.	TRBJ2-7	TRBD2	TGTGCCAGCAGCTTACCCACGACTAGCGGACCCTACGAGCAGTACTTC	CASSLPTTSGPYEQYF